The 17 T cell receptor beta chains given below trace back to one sample, sequenced in a study of OX40 agonist ivuxolimab in advanced cancers. TCRdb's table, derived via immunoSEQ multiplex PCR, lists solely in-frame clones and lacks some. Counted here are 73,000 or so clones, approximately 85% occurring once; the ten biggest clones make up less than 0.55%. The specimen was CD4+ or CD8+ T cells sorted from blood, collected in a trial of the OX40 agonist ivuxolimab. Receptors originate from an adult with an advanced solid tumor such as melanoma, head and neck, liver or kidney cancer.

This chain's CDR3 is CASSPRSPGELFF. DNA of the CDR3: TGTGCCAGCAGTCCCCGGAGTCCCGGGGAGCTGTTTTTT. This rearrangement joins TRBV2 to TRBJ2-2; D is unresolved. The CDR3 loop spans 13 amino acids. Germline V gene sequence: CDR1 SNHLY, CDR2 FYNNEI. Trimming took 5 bases from V and 6 from J, leaving 10 bases between them.

This chain connects TRBV5-4 to TRBJ2-1; a possible D gene is TRBD2 (5 bases). Germline V gene lookup returns CDR1 SGHNT and CDR2 YYREEE (reference sequence). The CDR3 covers 15 residues. Between the trimmed V and J ends, which lost 4 bases and 3 bases, there was a span of 14 bases. As DNA, the CDR3 is TGTGCCAGCAGCCCGGCCGGGGATTTCTACAATGAGCAGTTCTTC. Its protein is CASSPAGDFYNEQFF. Supplemented by reference TRBV5-4 and TRBJ2-1, the full variable domain reads ETGVTQSPTHLIKTRGQQVTLRCSSQSGHNTVSWYQQALGQGPQFIFQYYREEENGRGNFPPRFSGLQFPNYSSELNVNALELDDSALYLCASSPAGDFYNEQFFGPGTRLTVL.

This clone was detected a few times. The chain carries TRBV7-9 and TRBJ1-1; D possibly corresponds to TRBD1 (6 bases). Between the trimmed V and J ends, which lost 5 bases and 1 base, there was a span of 11 bases. CDR1 is SEHNR, CDR2 FQNEAQ, per germline (reference sequence). CDR3 length equals 14 residues. CDR3 sequence reads: CASSRDTSNTEAFF. As DNA, the CDR3 is TGTGCCAGCAGCCGGGACACGTCGAACACTGAAGCTTTCTTT.

In its sample, this clone was seen a few times. The chain combines TRBV5-1 with TRBJ2-7; D is unclear. Germline lookup yields CDR1 SGHRS and CDR2 YFSETQ. V dropped 0 bases and J dropped 5 bases, with 15 bases sitting between them. CDR3 length: 15 amino acids. CDR3 amino acids: CASSLAHGLTDEQYF. Here the CDR3 DNA reads TGCGCCAGCAGCTTGGCCCACGGCCTGACCGACGAGCAGTACTTC.

V usage is TRBV6-6 and J usage is TRBJ2-2; D ambiguous. The ends were cut back, 6 bases at V and 1 base at J, with 6 bases in the middle. The CDR3 runs to 13 residues. Germline V gene lookup returns CDR1 MNHNY and CDR2 SVGAGI (reference sequence). CDR3: CASRPGNTGELFF. In DNA form, the CDR3 reads TGTGCCAGCAGACCCGGGAACACCGGGGAGCTGTTTTTT.

This chain uses TRBV28 with TRBJ1-5; possibly TRBD1 for D (6 bases). Looked up from germline, CDR1 is MDHEN and CDR2 is SYDVKM. V was cut by 7 bases and J by 7 bases, with 11 bases left in between. CDR3 length: 12 residues. The CDR3 bases are TGTGCCAGCATCTCTAGGGGGCAGCCCCAGCATTTT. This encodes CASISRGQPQHF.

The V gene is TRBV11-3, the J gene TRBJ1-1; D is unresolved. The germline V and J ends were trimmed by 1 base and 1 base, with 7 bases remaining between them. CDR1 and CDR2 from the germline V gene are SGHNT and YENEEA. This CDR3 spans 14 amino acids. The CDR3 DNA follows: TGTGCCAGCAGCTTAGTCATCACGAACACTGAAGCTTTCTTT. This encodes CASSLVITNTEAFF. The full variable domain, its missing parts supplied by reference TRBV11-3 and TRBJ1-1, is EAGVVQSPRYKIIEKKQPVAFWCNPISGHNTLYWYLQNLGQGPELLIRYENEEAVDDSQLPKDRFSAERLKGVDSTLKIQPAELGDSAVYLCASSLVITNTEAFFGQGTRLTVV.

The V and J genes are TRBV7-2 and TRBJ2-7, with D hard to call. V dropped 1 base and J dropped 5 bases, with 9 bases sitting between them. The CDR3 runs 13 residues. CDR1 is SGHTA, CDR2 FQGNSA, per germline. The CDR3, as DNA: TGTGCCAGCAGCTTAGTTGGTGGGGACGAGCAGTACTTC. Residues: CASSLVGGDEQYF. The full variable domain, completed using reference TRBV7-2 and TRBJ2-7, is GAGVSQSPSNKVTEKGKDVELRCDPISGHTALYWYRQSLGQGLEFLIYFQGNSAPDKSGLPSDRFSAERTGGSVSTLTIQRTQQEDSAVYLCASSLVGGDEQYFGPGTRLTVT.

V gene TRBV15 combines with J gene TRBJ2-5; 8 nucleotides align to TRBD1. The J segment lost 5 bases and the V segment lost 3 bases, leaving 2 bases of the junction unmatched. Germline values: CDR1 LNHNV, CDR2 YYDKDF (reference sequence). This CDR3 has 13 amino acids. The chain's CDR3 is CATSRDRAETQYF. The CDR3 DNA sequence: TGTGCCACCAGCAGGGACAGGGCTGAGACCCAGTACTTC.

The V call is TRBV28, the J call TRBJ1-2; D unclear. V lost 6 bases and J lost 4, with 18 bases in between. Germline values: CDR1 MDHEN, CDR2 SYDVKM. CDR3 size: 15 residues. The CDR3 protein is CASSSAVREGYGYTF. The CDR3, as DNA: TGTGCCAGCAGCTCTGCCGTGAGGGAGGGCTATGGCTACACCTTC.

The J gene is TRBJ2-3, the V gene TRBV5-4; D might be TRBD2 (5 bases). The CDR3 sequence is 20 residues long. CDR1 and CDR2 from the germline V gene are SGHNT and YYREEE (reference sequence). V lost 4 bases, J lost 2 bases, and 29 bases lay in between. The CDR3 loop reads CASSPRRGRGKPGVTDTQYF. CDR3 in DNA: TGTGCCAGCAGCCCGAGACGTGGACGAGGAAAGCCCGGGGTCACAGATACGCAGTATTTT.

The chain couples TRBV25-1 to TRBJ2-1; 10 bases are a match to TRBD2. The length of the CDR3 is 16 residues. Trimming cost V 5 bases and J 8 bases; bases outside gene matches: 12. Germline V gives CDR1 MGHDK, CDR2 SYGVNS. CDR3 nucleotides: TGTGCCAGCAGTACACCAGCGGGGGGGCCTCGCCATGAGCAGTTCTTC. This gives the protein CASSTPAGGPRHEQFF. Using reference TRBV25-1 and TRBJ2-1 for the parts outside the CDR3, the full variable domain is EADIYQTPRYLVIGTGKKITLECSQTMGHDKMYWYQQDPGMELHLIHYSYGVNSTEKGDLSSESTVSRIRTEHFPLTLESARPSHTSQYLCASSTPAGGPRHEQFFGPGTRLTVL.

The V gene is TRBV15, the J gene TRBJ2-7; D remains ambiguous. Trimming took 0 bases from V and 0 from J, leaving 9 bases between them. The CDR3 covers 15 residues. CDR1 and CDR2 (germline): LNHNV, YYDKDF (reference sequence). The CDR3 spells CATSREQSSSYEQYF. The CDR3 region has the DNA TGTGCCACCAGCAGAGAACAGTCGAGCTCCTACGAGCAGTACTTC.

For the CDR3, the DNA is TGTGCCAGCAGCCAAGAGGGACAGGATAGAAATAGGGCTTTCTTT. Translation gives CASSQEGQDRNRAFF. V usage is TRBV14 and J usage is TRBJ1-1; 8 positions match TRBD1. The CDR3 runs to 15 residues. CDR1 and CDR2 from the germline V gene are SGHDN and FVKESK. J lost 11 bases, V lost 0 bases, and 11 bases had no gene match.

This clone occurred once. The rearrangement uses TRBV28 and TRBJ1-2; possible D gene TRBD1, 5 bases. The CDR3 is 12 amino acids. The V gene lost 4 bases and the J gene lost 4 bases, with 7 bases spanning the gap. Looked up from germline, CDR1 is MDHEN and CDR2 is SYDVKM. In DNA form, the CDR3 reads TGTGCCAGCAGTTCAGACAGCTATGGCTACACCTTC. Its translation: CASSSDSYGYTF.

This sequence joins TRBV7-2 and TRBJ2-7; 8 positions match TRBD2. Germline V gene sequence: CDR1 SGHTA, CDR2 FQGNSA. The CDR3 loop spans 14 amino acids. The V segment lost 0 bases and the J segment 3 bases; nucleotides outside the gene matches: 1. CDR3 amino acids: CASSLASGDYEQYF. The CDR3 nucleotides read TGTGCCAGCAGCTTAGCTAGCGGGGACTACGAGCAGTACTTC.

The chain couples TRBV10-3 to TRBJ1-5; D remains unclear. Trimming removed 4 bases from V and 2 bases from J, with 6 bases in between. Per germline, CDR1 ENHRY and CDR2 SYGVKD. The CDR3 spans 13 residues. The CDR3: CAISAKGNQPQHF. CDR3 nucleotides: TGTGCCATCAGTGCCAAGGGCAATCAGCCCCAGCATTTT.